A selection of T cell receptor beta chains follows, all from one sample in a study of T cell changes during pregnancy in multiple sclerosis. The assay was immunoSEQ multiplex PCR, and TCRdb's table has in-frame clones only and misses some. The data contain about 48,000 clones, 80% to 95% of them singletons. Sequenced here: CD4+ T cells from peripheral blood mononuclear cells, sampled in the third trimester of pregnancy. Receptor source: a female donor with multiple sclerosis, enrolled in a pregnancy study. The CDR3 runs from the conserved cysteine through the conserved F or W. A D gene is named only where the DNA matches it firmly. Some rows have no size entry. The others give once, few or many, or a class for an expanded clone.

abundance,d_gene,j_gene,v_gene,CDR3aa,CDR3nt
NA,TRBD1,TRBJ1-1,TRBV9,CASSVGAGGANTEAFF,TGTGCCAGCAGCGTAGGGGCAGGGGGCGCGAACACTGAAGCTTTCTTT
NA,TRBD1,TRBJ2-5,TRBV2,CASSVGQGDQETQYF,TGTGCCAGCAGTGTCGGGCAGGGGGACCAAGAGACCCAGTACTTC
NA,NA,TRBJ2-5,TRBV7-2,CASSLVGQQETQYF,TGTGCCAGCAGCTTGGTAGGACAGCAAGAGACCCAGTACTTC
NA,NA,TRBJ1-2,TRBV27,CASSFIPLEGYTF,TGTGCCAGCAGTTTCATCCCCCTGGAGGGCTACACCTTC
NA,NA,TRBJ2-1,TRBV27,CASSPLKGANEQFF,TGTGCCAGCAGTCCGCTCAAAGGGGCCAATGAGCAGTTCTTC
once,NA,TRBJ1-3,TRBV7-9,CASSLMQDLSGNTIYF,TGTGCCAGCAGCTTAATGCAGGATCTCTCTGGAAACACCATATATTTT
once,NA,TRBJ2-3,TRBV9,CASSPRVRSGTDTQYF,TGTGCCAGCAGCCCCCGCGTGAGATCCGGCACAGATACGCAGTATTTT
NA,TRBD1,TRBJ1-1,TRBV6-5,CASSYSQGEAFF,TGTGCCAGCAGTTACTCACAGGGGGAAGCTTTCTTT
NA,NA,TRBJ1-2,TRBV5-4,CASSLSWGEVGGYTF,TGTGCCAGCAGCTTGAGTTGGGGAGAAGTGGGAGGCTACACCTTC
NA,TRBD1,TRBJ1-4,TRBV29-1,CSVEVTGGGKLFF,TGCAGCGTTGAGGTGACAGGGGGAGGAAAACTGTTTTTT
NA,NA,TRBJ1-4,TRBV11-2,CASSFTAATNEKLFF,TGTGCCAGCAGCTTCACAGCCGCAACTAATGAAAAACTGTTTTTT
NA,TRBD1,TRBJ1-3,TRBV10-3,CAISPTGPGNTIYF,TGTGCCATCAGCCCGACAGGGCCTGGAAACACCATATATTTT
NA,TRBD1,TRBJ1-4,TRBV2,CASSEEQGAKGKLFF,TGTGCCAGCAGTGAAGAACAGGGGGCCAAAGGAAAACTGTTTTTT
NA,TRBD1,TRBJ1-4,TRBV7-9,CASSGQGAGKLFF,TGTGCCAGCAGCGGACAGGGGGCGGGTAAACTGTTTTTT
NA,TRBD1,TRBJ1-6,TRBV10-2,CASIAGTEGINSPLHF,TGCGCCAGCATCGCGGGGACAGAAGGAATTAATTCACCCCTCCACTTT
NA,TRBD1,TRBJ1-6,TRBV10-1,CASSSGQGNKVGSPLHF,TGCGCCAGCAGCTCCGGACAGGGGAACAAGGTGGGTTCACCCCTCCACTTT
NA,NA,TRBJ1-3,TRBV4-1,CASATSRGSGNTIYF,TGCGCCAGCGCCACTTCGCGGGGCTCTGGAAACACCATATATTTT
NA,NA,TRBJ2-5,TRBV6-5,CASSLSAGQETQYF,TGTGCCAGCAGTCTAAGTGCGGGGCAAGAGACCCAGTACTTC
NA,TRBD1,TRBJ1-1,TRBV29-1,CSARQGLVEAFF,TGCAGCGCCAGACAGGGGTTGGTTGAAGCTTTCTTT
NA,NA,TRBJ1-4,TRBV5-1,CASSRPPDKGVNEKLFF,TGCGCCAGCAGCCGACCGCCTGATAAGGGGGTTAATGAAAAACTGTTTTTT
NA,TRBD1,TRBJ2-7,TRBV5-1,CASSTRTGGVYEQYF,TGCGCCAGCAGCACCCGGACAGGGGGCGTATACGAGCAGTACTTC
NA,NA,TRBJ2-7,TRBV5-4,CASSLGEQQYF,TGTGCCAGCAGCTTGGGGGAGCAGCAGTACTTC
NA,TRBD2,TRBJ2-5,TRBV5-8,CASSSSRGGPRETQYF,TGTGCCAGCAGCTCCTCGCGCGGGGGGCCTCGGGAGACCCAGTACTTC
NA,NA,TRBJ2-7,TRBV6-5,CASSTPYEQYF,TGTGCCAGCAGTACACCCTACGAGCAGTACTTC
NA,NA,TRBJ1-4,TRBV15,CATSPRSGEKLFF,TGTGCCACCAGCCCCCGTTCGGGGGAAAAACTGTTTTTT
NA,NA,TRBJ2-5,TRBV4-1,CASSRNSLVVQETQYF,TGCGCCAGCAGCCGAAACTCCCTAGTCGTTCAAGAGACCCAGTACTTC
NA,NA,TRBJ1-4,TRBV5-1,CAPPGERHRKKLFF,TGCGCCCCCCCGGGGGAGCGACACAGGAAAAAACTGTTTTTT
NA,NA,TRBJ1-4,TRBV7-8,CASSLDPEAIEKLFF,TGTGCCAGCAGCTTAGATCCTGAGGCTATTGAAAAACTGTTTTTT
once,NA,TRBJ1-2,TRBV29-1,CSVGGPGVSYGYTF,TGCAGCGTTGGTGGTCCGGGGGTCTCCTATGGCTACACCTTC
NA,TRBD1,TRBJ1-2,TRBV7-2,CASSVTGDYGYTF,TGTGCCAGCAGCGTAACAGGGGACTATGGCTACACCTTC
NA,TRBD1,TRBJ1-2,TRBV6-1,CASSATGQGSLGYTF,TGTGCCAGCAGTGCAACGGGACAGGGTTCGCTTGGCTACACCTTC
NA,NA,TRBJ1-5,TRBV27,CASALRGWYSNQPQHF,TGTGCCTCGGCTTTGCGCGGGTGGTATAGCAATCAGCCCCAGCATTTT
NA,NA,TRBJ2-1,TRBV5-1,CASSLVLTDEQFF,TGCGCCAGCAGCTTGGTCCTAACTGATGAGCAGTTCTTC
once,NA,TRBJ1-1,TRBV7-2,CASSLLNRENTEAFF,TGTGCCAGCAGCTTACTAAACCGGGAGAACACTGAAGCTTTCTTT
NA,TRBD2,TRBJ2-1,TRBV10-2,CASRTPGLAGPNEQFF,TGCGCCAGCAGAACTCCGGGACTAGCGGGTCCGAATGAGCAGTTCTTC
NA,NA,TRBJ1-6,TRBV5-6,CASSFNARLSPLHF,TGTGCCAGCAGCTTTAATGCCCGACTTTCACCCCTCCACTTT
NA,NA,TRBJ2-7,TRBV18,CASSPRQTHEQYF,TGTGCCAGCTCACCACGTCAGACACACGAGCAGTACTTC
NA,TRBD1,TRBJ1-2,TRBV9,CASSLGTGQSYGYTF,TGTGCCAGCAGCTTGGGGACAGGGCAGAGCTATGGCTACACCTTC
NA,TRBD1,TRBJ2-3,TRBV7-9,CASSLDRGVGDTQYF,TGTGCCAGCAGCCTAGACAGGGGAGTTGGAGATACGCAGTATTTT
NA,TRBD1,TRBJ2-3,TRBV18,CASSLAPDRGPKDTQYF,TGTGCCAGCTCACTGGCCCCCGACAGGGGCCCGAAGGATACGCAGTATTTT
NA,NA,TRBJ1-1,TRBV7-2,CASSLAGTRNTEAFF,TGTGCCAGCAGCTTAGCCGGGACAAGGAACACTGAAGCTTTCTTT
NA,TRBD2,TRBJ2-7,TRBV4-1,CASSQEGNGGGFDEQYF,TGCGCCAGCAGCCAAGAAGGAAACGGGGGGGGGTTCGACGAGCAGTACTTC
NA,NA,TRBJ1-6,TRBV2,CASGFGQRNSPLHF,TGTGCCAGCGGGTTCGGACAGCGAAATTCACCCCTCCACTTT
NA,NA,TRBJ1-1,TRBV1,CTSSQTPTTPRQGSFLNTEAFF,TGCACCAGCAGCCAAACTCCTACAACCCCCCGACAGGGATCCTTCCTGAACACTGAAGCTTTCTTT
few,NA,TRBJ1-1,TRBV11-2,CASSYQGFYTEAFF,TGTGCCAGCAGCTATCAGGGGTTTTACACTGAAGCTTTCTTT